A single T cell receptor (beta chain) is shown here with its context. Germline V CDR1 and CDR2: SGHTA, FQGNSA. V lost 5 bases and J lost 10; bases outside the gene matches: 13. This CDR3 is 15 amino acids long. The entry originates in a study of blood T cell repertoires in COVID-19. Study-wide context: The samples span acute and convalescent COVID-19 from the United States, Italy and Spain. T cells, B-cell-depleted T cells, or PBMCs provided the cDNA or gDNA that served as material.

Per the study methods: How many nucleated cells were present was estimated from reference gene primer amplification. The data were produced by immunoSEQ multiplex PCR, yet TCRdb's version contains in-frame clones alone and is incomplete. V and J calls and clone size are given by that table; D and trimming were obtained from the DNA. The sample shows under 140,000 clones, about 80% of them seen only once. This sequence was found in an elderly woman with active or convalescent COVID-19. What was sequenced was peripheral blood. This chain links TRBV7-2 with TRBJ2-1, with 8 bases identical to TRBD1. In DNA, the CDR3 is TGTGCCAGCAGCCAGGTGGGGACAGGTCTACGAGAGCAGTTCTTC. This encodes CASSQVGTGLREQFF.